These 16 T cell receptor beta chains were all obtained from the same sample, sequenced in a study of cytomegalovirus exposure and HLA in healthy donors. 13 Jbeta primers and 60 Vbeta primers were used for the PCR. Sequencing used immunoSEQ multiplex PCR; TCRdb keeps in-frame clones, though not all of them. The sample contains over 150,000 clones, 82% of which appear only once. Sequenced sample: PBMCs. All receptors come from a man in his fifties or sixties in good health and CMV-seropositive.

This clone was seen only a few times. The chain recombines TRBV30 with TRBJ2-3; no reliable D call. Germline values: CDR1 GTSNPN, CDR2 SVGIG (reference sequence). Trimming took 0 bases from V and 2 from J, leaving 9 bases between them. This CDR3 is 14 amino acids long. CDR3 coding DNA: TGTGCCTGGAGTGTACTCGCGTCCACAGATACGCAGTATTTT. Translating it yields CAWSVLASTDTQYF.

This chain connects TRBV5-1 to TRBJ1-6, with D maybe TRBD1 (6 bases). Trimming pared 0 bases from V and 7 bases from J, leaving 11 bases between. Germline lookup yields CDR1 SGHRS and CDR2 YFSETQ. The CDR3 is 15 residues long. CDR3 sequence: CASSLDDRRNSPLHF. DNA for the CDR3: TGCGCCAGCAGCTTGGATGACAGGAGGAATTCACCCCTCCACTTT.

The V gene is TRBV5-1, the J gene TRBJ1-3, with 9 bases that match TRBD1. The CDR3 runs 16 residues. Looked up from germline, CDR1 is SGHRS and CDR2 is YFSETQ. V lost 0 bases and J lost 3; bases outside the gene matches: 4. The CDR3 sequence is CASSLVQGAGGNTIYF. CDR3 sequence (DNA): TGCGCCAGCAGCTTGGTACAGGGGGCCGGTGGAAACACCATATATTTT.

The chain combines TRBV27 with TRBJ1-1, with D unresolved. The CDR3 runs 15 residues. Germline loops: CDR1 MNHEY, CDR2 SMNVEV (reference sequence). Trimming cost V 3 bases and J 0 bases, with 11 bases left between them. The CDR3 loop is CASSLGSIMNTEAFF. CDR3 bases: TGTGCCAGCAGTTTGGGCAGCATCATGAACACTGAAGCTTTCTTT.

The chain combines TRBV6-5 with TRBJ1-2, with D perhaps TRBD1 (6 bases). Trimming removed 4 bases at V and 8 bases at J, with 20 bases between. CDR3 size: 15 residues. Germline values: CDR1 MNHEY, CDR2 SVGAGI. CDR3 in amino acids: CASSFARQATWGYTF. CDR3 coding DNA: TGTGCCAGCAGTTTCGCCCGACAGGCGACCTGGGGCTACACCTTC.

The rearrangement links TRBV4-3 to TRBJ1-1; D remains unclear. V was clipped by 3 bases and J by 7 bases, with 9 bases between them. From germline, CDR1 is LGHNA and CDR2 YSLEER. This CDR3 spans 12 amino acids. DNA for the CDR3: TGCGCCAGCAGCCAGGCGGGGTATGAAGCTTTCTTT. Translating gives CASSQAGYEAFF.

This chain links TRBV6-1 with TRBJ2-3; TRBD2 matches 7 bases. The CDR3 covers 16 residues. With 2 bases clipped from V and 3 bases from J, the junction kept 8 bases outside the gene matches. The germline gives CDR1 MNHNS, CDR2 SASEGT. The CDR3 nucleotides are TGTGCCAGCAGTGAATTATCGGGGAGGGGTACAGATACGCAGTATTTT. This encodes CASSELSGRGTDTQYF.

The chain carries TRBV5-1 and TRBJ2-7; TRBD1 is a possible D gene (6 bases). The germline V gene has CDR1 SGHRS and CDR2 YFSETQ. This CDR3 contains 14 residues. With 4 bases removed from V and 0 bases from J, the gap between germline ends came to 11 bases. The CDR3: CASSRGQTSYEQYF. CDR3 DNA: TGCGCCAGCAGCCGCGGACAGACCTCCTACGAGCAGTACTTC.

The rearrangement joins TRBV4-1 to TRBJ1-1; D is ambiguous. The V gene's germline CDR1 is MGHRA and CDR2 YSYEKL. This CDR3 spans 15 amino acids. Between the trimmed V and J ends, which lost 1 base and 4 bases, there was a span of 13 bases. DNA of the CDR3: TGCGCCAGCAGCCAAGGGATAGGGAGGTTCACTGAAGCTTTCTTT. This translates into CASSQGIGRFTEAFF.

CDR3 amino acids: CASKPPTSYEQYF. In DNA form, the CDR3 reads TGTGCCAGCAAACCACCTACCTCCTACGAGCAGTACTTC. The chain has TRBV7-8 and TRBJ2-7; D remains ambiguous. CDR3 length: 13 residues. The germline V gene encodes CDR1 SGHVS and CDR2 FQNEAQ. V dropped 7 bases and J dropped 0 bases, with 10 bases sitting between them.

The chain combines TRBV18 with TRBJ1-1, with 7 bases fitting TRBD1. With 6 bases clipped from V and 10 bases from J, the junction kept 14 bases outside the gene matches. Germline V CDR1 and CDR2: KGHSH, LQKENI. The CDR3 length is 14 residues. The DNA for the CDR3 is TGTGCCAGCTCCCCGACAGGGCCCGGGGATGGAGCTTTCTTT. Protein sequence: CASSPTGPGDGAFF.

This chain uses TRBV7-3 with TRBJ2-1, with 7 nucleotides matching TRBD1. CDR1 SGHTA and CDR2 FQGTGA come from the germline V gene. The CDR3 length is 17 residues. V was pared by 5 bases and J by 2 bases, with 12 bases of the junction left unmatched. The CDR3 region has the DNA TGTGCCAGCAGCGCCGACCCCGGGACAGCTCCCTACAATGAGCAGTTCTTC. This codes for CASSADPGTAPYNEQFF.

The rearrangement uses TRBV5-1 and TRBJ1-6; a weak D match, TRBD1 (6 bases). Trimming pared 4 bases from V and 7 bases from J, leaving 12 bases between. Looked up from germline, CDR1 is SGHRS and CDR2 is YFSETQ. The CDR3 covers 14 residues. CDR3 amino acids: CASSQGQTNSPLHF. In DNA form, the CDR3 reads TGCGCCAGCAGCCAAGGACAGACAAATTCACCCCTCCACTTT.

For the CDR3, the DNA is TGTGCCAGCAGCTTAGCGTCGGGGGGGACTGAAGCTTTCTTT. Translated: CASSLASGGTEAFF. The chain uses TRBV7-9 and TRBJ1-1; the D gene is possibly TRBD1 (5 bases). V lost 0 bases, J lost 5 bases, and 10 bases lay in between. The CDR3 has 14 residues. CDR1 SEHNR and CDR2 FQNEAQ come from the germline V gene (reference sequence).

The CDR3: CASDWSSYEQYF. In DNA, the CDR3 is TGTGCCAGTGACTGGAGCTCCTACGAGCAGTACTTC. V and J are TRBV30 and TRBJ2-7, with unresolved D. V lost 8 bases, J lost 0 bases, and 11 bases lay in between. CDR3 size: 12 residues. Germline CDR1 is GTSNPN and CDR2 is SVGIG (reference sequence).

The V and J genes are TRBV7-9 and TRBJ2-4; D might be TRBD2 (6 bases). Trimming took off 5 bases at V and 5 bases at J, with 16 bases between the two ends. Germline V lookup: CDR1 SEHNR, CDR2 FQNEAQ (reference sequence). This CDR3 has 15 residues. The CDR3 DNA is TGTGCCAGCAGCCGGGAGCCCTGGCACGAAAACATTCAGTACTTC. It translates to CASSREPWHENIQYF.